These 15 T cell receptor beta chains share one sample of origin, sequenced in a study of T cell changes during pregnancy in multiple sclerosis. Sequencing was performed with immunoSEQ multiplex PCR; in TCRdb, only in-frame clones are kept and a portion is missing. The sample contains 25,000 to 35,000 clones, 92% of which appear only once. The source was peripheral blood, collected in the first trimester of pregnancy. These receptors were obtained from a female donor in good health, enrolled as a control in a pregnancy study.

CDR3 DNA sequence: TGTGCCAGCAGCCCCGGGGACAGGGTGAACACTGAAGCTTTCTTT. It is translated as CASSPGDRVNTEAFF. This chain connects TRBV5-8 to TRBJ1-1, with TRBD1 identical over 9 bases. The CDR3 covers 15 residues. V was pared by 4 bases and J by 0 bases, with 4 bases of the junction left unmatched. Germline-derived CDR1 and CDR2 are SGHTS and YDEGEE.

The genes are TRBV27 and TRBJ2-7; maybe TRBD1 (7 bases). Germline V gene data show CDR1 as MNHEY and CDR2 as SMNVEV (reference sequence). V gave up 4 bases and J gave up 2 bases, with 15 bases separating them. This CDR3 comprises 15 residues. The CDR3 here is CASSYGGRGPYEQYF. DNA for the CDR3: TGTGCCAGCAGTTACGGGGGAAGGGGGCCCTACGAGCAGTACTTC.

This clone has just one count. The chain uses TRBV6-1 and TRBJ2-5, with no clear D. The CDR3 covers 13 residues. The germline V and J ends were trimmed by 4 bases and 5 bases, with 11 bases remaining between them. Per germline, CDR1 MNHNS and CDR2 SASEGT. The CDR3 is CASSVLARETQYF. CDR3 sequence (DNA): TGTGCCAGCAGTGTTCTGGCCCGCGAGACCCAGTACTTC.

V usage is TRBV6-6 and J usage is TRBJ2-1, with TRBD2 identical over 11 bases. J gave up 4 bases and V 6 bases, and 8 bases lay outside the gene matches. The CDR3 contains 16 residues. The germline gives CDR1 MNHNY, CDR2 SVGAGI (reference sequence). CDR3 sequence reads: CASRSPTSGVYNEQFF. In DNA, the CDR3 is TGTGCCAGCAGGTCCCCGACTAGCGGGGTTTACAATGAGCAGTTCTTC.

Here the CDR3 reads CASSWGDRSKNIQYF. As DNA, the CDR3 is TGTGCCAGCAGCTGGGGGGACAGGAGCAAAAACATTCAGTACTTC. The V and J genes are TRBV5-4 and TRBJ2-4; TRBD1 agrees at 8 bases. The V gene's germline CDR1 is SGHNT and CDR2 YYREEE (reference sequence). CDR3 length equals 15 residues. V dropped 3 bases and J dropped 3; count of bases not matched to a gene: 5.

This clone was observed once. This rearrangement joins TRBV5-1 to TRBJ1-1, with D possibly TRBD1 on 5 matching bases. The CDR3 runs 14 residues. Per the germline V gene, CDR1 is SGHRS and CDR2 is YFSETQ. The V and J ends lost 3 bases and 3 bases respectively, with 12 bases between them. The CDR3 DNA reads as TGCGCCAGCAGCTATTCAGGGAGGGACACTGAAGCTTTCTTT. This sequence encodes CASSYSGRDTEAFF.

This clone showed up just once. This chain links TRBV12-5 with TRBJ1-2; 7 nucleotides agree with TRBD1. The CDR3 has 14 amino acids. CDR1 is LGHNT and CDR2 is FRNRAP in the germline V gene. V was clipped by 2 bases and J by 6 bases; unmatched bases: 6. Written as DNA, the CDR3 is TGTGCTAGTGGTTTGAGTCACAGGGGTAATGGCTACACCTTC. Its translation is CASGLSHRGNGYTF.

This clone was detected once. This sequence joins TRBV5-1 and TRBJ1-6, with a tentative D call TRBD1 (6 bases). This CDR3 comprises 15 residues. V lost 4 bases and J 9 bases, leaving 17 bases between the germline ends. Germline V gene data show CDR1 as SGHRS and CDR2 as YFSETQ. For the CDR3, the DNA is TGCGCCAGCAGCAGGTGGGACAACGTCGCTTCACCCCTCCACTTT. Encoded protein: CASSRWDNVASPLHF.

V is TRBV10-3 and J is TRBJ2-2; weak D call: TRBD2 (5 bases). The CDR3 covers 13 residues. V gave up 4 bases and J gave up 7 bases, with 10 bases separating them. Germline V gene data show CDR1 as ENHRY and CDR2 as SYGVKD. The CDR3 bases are TGTGCCATCAGTGTCATGGACTTCGGGGAGCTGTTTTTT. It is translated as CAISVMDFGELFF.

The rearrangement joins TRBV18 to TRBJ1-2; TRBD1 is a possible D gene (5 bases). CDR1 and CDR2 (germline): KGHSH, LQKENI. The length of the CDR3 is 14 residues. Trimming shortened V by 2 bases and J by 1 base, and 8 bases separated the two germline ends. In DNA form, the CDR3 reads TGTGCCAGCTCACCAAGGGGCGATAACTATGGCTACACCTTC. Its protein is CASSPRGDNYGYTF.

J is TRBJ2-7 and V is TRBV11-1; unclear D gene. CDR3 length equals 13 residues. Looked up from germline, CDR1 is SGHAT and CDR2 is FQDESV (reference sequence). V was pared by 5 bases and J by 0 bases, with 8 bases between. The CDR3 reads CASSPKISYEQYF. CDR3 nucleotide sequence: TGTGCCAGCAGCCCAAAAATCTCCTACGAGCAGTACTTC.

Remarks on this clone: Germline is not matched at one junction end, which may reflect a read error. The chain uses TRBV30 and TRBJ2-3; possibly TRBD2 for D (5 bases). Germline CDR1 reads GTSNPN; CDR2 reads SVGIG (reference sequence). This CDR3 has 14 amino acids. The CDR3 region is CVWTPTPGTDTQYF. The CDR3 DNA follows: TGTGTCTGGACCCCGACCCCGGGAACGGATACGCAGTATTTT.

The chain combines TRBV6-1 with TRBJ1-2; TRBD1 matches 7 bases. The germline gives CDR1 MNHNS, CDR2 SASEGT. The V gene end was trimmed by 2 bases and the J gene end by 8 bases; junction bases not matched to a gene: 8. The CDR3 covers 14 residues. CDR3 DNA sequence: TGTGCCAGCAGTGAATTGGGGGCAGGGGGGGGCTACACCTTC. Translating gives CASSELGAGGGYTF.

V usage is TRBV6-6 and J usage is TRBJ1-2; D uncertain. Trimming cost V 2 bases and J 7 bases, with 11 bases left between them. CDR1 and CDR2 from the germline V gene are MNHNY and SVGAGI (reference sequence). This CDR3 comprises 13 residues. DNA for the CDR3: TGTGCCAGCAGTTACATCCGGGATCTTGGCTACACCTTC. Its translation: CASSYIRDLGYTF.

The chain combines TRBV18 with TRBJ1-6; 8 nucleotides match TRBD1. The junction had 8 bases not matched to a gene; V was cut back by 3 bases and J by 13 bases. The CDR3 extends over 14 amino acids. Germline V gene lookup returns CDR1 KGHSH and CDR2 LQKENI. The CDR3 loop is CASSPGTGAVPLHF. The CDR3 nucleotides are TGTGCCAGCTCACCCGGGACAGGAGCTGTGCCCCTCCACTTT. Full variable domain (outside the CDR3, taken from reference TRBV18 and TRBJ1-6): NAGVMQNPRHLVRRRGQEARLRCSPMKGHSHVYWYRQLPEEGLKFMVYLQKENIIDESGMPKERFSAEFPKEGPSILRIQQVVRGDSAAYFCASSPGTGAVPLHFGNGTRLTVT.